Listed below are T cell receptor beta chains from one sample, sequenced in a study of spatial heterogeneity in lung cancer. TCRdb reanalysed the 5' RACE reads using MiXCR and keeps one entry per CDR3 protein. The profile shows around 120,000 distinct CDR3 sequences, more than 9% of them singletons. This sample comprised PBMCs, obtained at follow-up. The source of these receptors is a male donor with early-stage non-small cell lung cancer. Both conserved end residues are part of each CDR3. The D gene is left open where the match is weak. Not all rows give a size; the values are once, few, many and, for expanded clones, a class.

v_gene	d_gene	j_gene	abundance	CDR3nt	CDR3aa
TRBV7-2	TRBD1	TRBJ2-3	NA	TGTGCCAGCAGCTTAAGGAGACAGGGGACAGATACGCAGTATTTT	CASSLRRQGTDTQYF
TRBV7-2	NA	TRBJ2-5	few	TGTGCCAGCAGCTCCAACAGGGCAGAGACCCAGTACTTC	CASSSNRAETQYF
TRBV20-1	TRBD1	TRBJ1-2	many	TGCAGTGCTAGTTCGGGACAGGAACTCTATGGCTACACCTTC	CSASSGQELYGYTF
TRBV29-1	TRBD1	TRBJ2-4	NA	TGCAGCGTAGGCTCCGGGACAGGGGGCCCCATCCCAGCCAAAAACATTCAGTACTTC	CSVGSGTGGPIPAKNIQYF
TRBV12-3/TRBV12-4	NA	TRBJ2-4	few	TGTGCCAGCAGTTTAAGGTCCTTAAACATTCAGTACTTC	CASSLRSLNIQYF
TRBV7-9	NA	TRBJ2-7	NA	TGTGCCAGCAGCTTTGCCCTGGAAAGCTCCTACGAGCAGTACTTC	CASSFALESSYEQYF
TRBV7-3	TRBD1	TRBJ1-4	NA	TGTGCCAGCAGCATCGGACAGGGACTTGAAAAACTGTTTTTT	CASSIGQGLEKLFF
TRBV5-1	NA	TRBJ2-3	many	TGCGCCAGCAGCTTGAACAGGGAGGGAGATACGCAGTATTTT	CASSLNREGDTQYF
TRBV28	NA	TRBJ2-5	few	TGTGCCAGCAGTCCCCCCAGAGAGACCCAGTACTTC	CASSPPRETQYF
TRBV28	NA	TRBJ2-1	few	TGTGCCAGCGGGGGGCTTTACAATGAGCAGTTCTTC	CASGGLYNEQFF
TRBV5-1	NA	TRBJ1-4	NA	TGCGCCAGCAGCGTTGGTACTTCACTGAGGGAAAAACTGTTTTTT	CASSVGTSLREKLFF
TRBV3-1	NA	TRBJ1-5	NA	TGTGCCAGCAGCCAAGGTACTACTAGGGTGGGCCATCGGCCCCAGCATTTT	CASSQGTTRVGHRPQHF
TRBV12-3/TRBV12-4	NA	TRBJ2-5	few	TGTGCCAGCAGTTCCAGGGGAACGGGGGAGACCCAGTACTTC	CASSSRGTGETQYF
TRBV20-1	NA	TRBJ1-5	few	TGCAGTGCTAGAGGTGCTGACACGTCTAATAGCAATCAGCCCCAGCATTTT	CSARGADTSNSNQPQHF
TRBV10-3	TRBD1	TRBJ2-4	few	TGTGCCATCAGTGAGTCGTCAGGGGGAGAGGAAAACATTCAGTACTTC	CAISESSGGEENIQYF
TRBV5-6	NA	TRBJ2-1	many	TGTGCCAGCAGCTTAGTGCCTTTTGACAAGTACAATGAGCAGTTCTTC	CASSLVPFDKYNEQFF
TRBV6-5	NA	TRBJ1-4	many	TGTGCCAGCAGTTACTCAGTCTGGGGATCATTTGAAAAACTGTTTTTT	CASSYSVWGSFEKLFF
TRBV6-1	NA	TRBJ1-5	few	TGTGCCAGCAGTGAAGCGAGGTCAAATCAGCCCCAGCATTTT	CASSEARSNQPQHF
TRBV7-2	TRBD1	TRBJ2-7	few	TGTGCCAGCAGCACCACCGGGACAGGGCCCTACGAGCAGTACTTC	CASSTTGTGPYEQYF
TRBV7-2	TRBD2	TRBJ2-5	few	TGTGCCAGCAGCTACGGACTAGTTCAGGAGACCCAGTACTTC	CASSYGLVQETQYF
TRBV7-9	NA	TRBJ2-6	many	TGTGCCAGCAGCCCAATAGCCGGGACAGGGGCCAACGTCCTGACTTTC	CASSPIAGTGANVLTF
TRBV5-6	NA	TRBJ2-7	many	TGTGCCAGCAGCTTGGATCAGGGGCGCTACGAGCAGTACTTC	CASSLDQGRYEQYF
TRBV15	NA	TRBJ1-5	NA	TGTGCCACCAGCATGTCAGGGGCCCATCAGCCCCAGCATTTT	CATSMSGAHQPQHF
TRBV7-3	NA	TRBJ2-3	NA	TGTGCCAGCAGCTTCAGGGGGGAGGGTACGCAGTATTTT	CASSFRGEGTQYF
TRBV6-5	NA	TRBJ2-7	NA	TGTGCCAGCATGTTACAGGGCGGGTGGCGCTGCGAGCAGTACTTC	CASMLQGGWRCEQYF
TRBV5-5	TRBD1	TRBJ1-4	few	TGTGCCAGCAGCTTGGATCCTGGGACAGCAACTAATGAAAAACTGTTTTTT	CASSLDPGTATNEKLFF
TRBV7-9	TRBD1	TRBJ2-5	few	TGTGCCAGCAGCTTGACAGGGGGCTTAGGACAAGAGACCCAGTACTTC	CASSLTGGLGQETQYF
TRBV9	TRBD2	TRBJ2-3	NA	TGTGCCAGCAGCGTAGATCTAGCGGGGAGCACAGATACGCAGTATTTT	CASSVDLAGSTDTQYF
TRBV6-2/TRBV6-3	NA	TRBJ1-1	many	TGTGCCAGCAGATCGTTCACTGAAGCTTTCTTT	CASRSFTEAFF
TRBV7-7	NA	TRBJ2-1	NA	TGTGCTAGCAGCTTAGCGCTGGCCAATGAGCAGTTCTTC	CASSLALANEQFF
TRBV7-9	NA	TRBJ2-5	many	TGTGCCAGCAGCCAGTGGCTCGGTAGTGTTCAAGAGACCCAGTACTTC	CASSQWLGSVQETQYF
TRBV18	NA	TRBJ2-6	NA	TGTGCCAGCTCACCAGACTTTGTAAGGGCCAACGTCCTGACTTTC	CASSPDFVRANVLTF
TRBV2	TRBD2	TRBJ2-1	NA	TGTGCCAGCAGTCTAGCGGGGGGAGACAATGAGCAGTTCTTC	CASSLAGGDNEQFF
TRBV4-3	TRBD1	TRBJ1-4	few	TGCGCCAGCAGCCAGGGGTATGCCGGGACAGGGGATGAAAAACTGTTTTTT	CASSQGYAGTGDEKLFF
TRBV10-3	NA	TRBJ1-2	many	TGTGCCATCAGTCCCTCGGACGCGCTGCATGGCTACACCTTC	CAISPSDALHGYTF
TRBV7-9	NA	TRBJ1-1	few	TGTGCCAGCAGCAACCCAGGAGGAACTGAAGCTTTCTTT	CASSNPGGTEAFF
TRBV7-2	NA	TRBJ1-1	many	TGTGCCAGCAGTATAGGCCCTTTGGCTGGGGCGGTTATGAACACTGAAGCTTTCTTT	CASSIGPLAGAVMNTEAFF
TRBV30	NA	TRBJ1-5	few	TGTGCCTGGAGTGTTGGGGGCAATCAGCCCCAGCATTTT	CAWSVGGNQPQHF
TRBV2	NA	TRBJ1-1	NA	TGTGCCAGTGGCTTGGGGGGGCCTGAAGCTTTCTTT	CASGLGGPEAFF
TRBV6-6	NA	TRBJ1-1	few	TGTGCCAGCACACCACAGGAAATAACAATGAACACTGAAGCTTTCTTT	CASTPQEITMNTEAFF
TRBV11-2	NA	TRBJ2-3	few	TGTGCCAGCAGAAAGGAGATTGTCCCCACAGATACGCAGTATTTT	CASRKEIVPTDTQYF
TRBV5-4	NA	TRBJ2-2	few	TGTGCCAGCACCAATGGGGTTACCAACACCGGGGAGCTGTTTTTT	CASTNGVTNTGELFF
TRBV20-1	TRBD1	TRBJ2-1	few	TGCAGTGCCAGACAATACAGGGGGACTGGTGAGCAGTTCTTC	CSARQYRGTGEQFF
TRBV6-2/TRBV6-3	NA	TRBJ1-1	NA	TGTGCCAGCAGTTTTTCGGGCGGGAGAAATCCTTTCTTT	CASSFSGGRNPFF
TRBV5-1	NA	TRBJ2-5	NA	TGCGCCAGCAGCTTGGGACAGGCACAAGAGACCCAGTACTTC	CASSLGQAQETQYF
TRBV7-6	TRBD2	TRBJ2-3	NA	TGTGCCAGCAGCCCCCGGGCTAGCGGGGGCCAACGAACGCAGTATTTT	CASSPRASGGQRTQYF
TRBV29-1	NA	TRBJ1-3	many	TGCAGCGTCAATACCGGTGGGACAACTCGCTCTGGAAACACCATATATTTT	CSVNTGGTTRSGNTIYF
TRBV10-3	NA	TRBJ2-1	many	TGTGCCATCAGTGACAGGGGGGGCAATGAGCAGTTCTTC	CAISDRGGNEQFF
TRBV10-3	NA	TRBJ2-7	many	TGTGCCATCAGTGAGGGGGGCAGGTACGAGCAGTACTTC	CAISEGGRYEQYF
TRBV5-4	NA	TRBJ1-2	few	TGTGCCAGCAGCTTGGATCAATTAGGCTACACCTTC	CASSLDQLGYTF
TRBV12-3/TRBV12-4	NA	TRBJ2-3	once	TGTGCCAGCAGTTCTAGGGGCCCGGCCACAGATACGCAGTATTTT	CASSSRGPATDTQYF
TRBV20-1	NA	TRBJ1-1	NA	TGCAGTGCTATGTCGGTGAACACTGAAGCTTTCTTT	CSAMSVNTEAFF
TRBV7-9	TRBD2	TRBJ2-1	NA	TGTGCCAGACTAGCGGGGACTGAGCAGTTCTTC	CARLAGTEQFF
TRBV6-5	TRBD1	TRBJ1-1	few	TGTGCCAGCAGGGGGACAGGGAACACTGAAGCTTTCTTT	CASRGTGNTEAFF
TRBV28	NA	TRBJ1-1	many	TGTGCCAGCAGCGTGACAGGGAACACTGAAGCTTTCTTT	CASSVTGNTEAFF
TRBV24-1	TRBD1	TRBJ2-1	many	TGTGCCACCAGAGACAGGGGCGATGAGCAGTTCTTC	CATRDRGDEQFF
TRBV7-8	TRBD1	TRBJ1-2	NA	TGTGCCAGCAGCCGCAGCCGACAGGGGGCTTCTGGCTACACCTTC	CASSRSRQGASGYTF